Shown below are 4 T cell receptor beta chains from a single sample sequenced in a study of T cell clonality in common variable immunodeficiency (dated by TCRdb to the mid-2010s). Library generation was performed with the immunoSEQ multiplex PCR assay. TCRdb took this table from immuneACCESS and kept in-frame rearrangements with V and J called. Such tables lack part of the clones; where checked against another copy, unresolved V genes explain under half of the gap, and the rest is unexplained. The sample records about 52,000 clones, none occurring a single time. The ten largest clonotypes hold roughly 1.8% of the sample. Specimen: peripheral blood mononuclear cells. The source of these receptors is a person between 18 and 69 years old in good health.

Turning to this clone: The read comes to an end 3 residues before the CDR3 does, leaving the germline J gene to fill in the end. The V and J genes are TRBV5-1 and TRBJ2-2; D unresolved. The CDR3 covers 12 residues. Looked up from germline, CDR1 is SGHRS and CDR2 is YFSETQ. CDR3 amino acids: CASSLVHSPLFF. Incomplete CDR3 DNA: TGCGCCAGCAGCTTGGTACATTCACCG.

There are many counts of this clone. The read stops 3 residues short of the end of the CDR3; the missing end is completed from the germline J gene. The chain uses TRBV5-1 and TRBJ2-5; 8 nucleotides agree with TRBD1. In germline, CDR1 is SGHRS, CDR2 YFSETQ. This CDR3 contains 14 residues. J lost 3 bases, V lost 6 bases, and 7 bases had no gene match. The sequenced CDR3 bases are TGCGCCAGCATCAAAGGACAGGGCGAAGAGACC. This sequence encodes CASIKGQGEET. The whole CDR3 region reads CASIKGQGEETQYF.

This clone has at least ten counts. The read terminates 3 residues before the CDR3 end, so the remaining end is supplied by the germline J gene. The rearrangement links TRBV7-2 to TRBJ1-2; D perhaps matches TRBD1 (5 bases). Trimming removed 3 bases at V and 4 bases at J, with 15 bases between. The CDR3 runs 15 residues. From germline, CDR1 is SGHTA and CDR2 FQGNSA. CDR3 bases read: TGTGCCAGCAGCTTCGGGACTAGAACGGGCTATGGC. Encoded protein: CASSFGTRTGYG. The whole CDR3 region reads CASSFGTRTGYGYTF.

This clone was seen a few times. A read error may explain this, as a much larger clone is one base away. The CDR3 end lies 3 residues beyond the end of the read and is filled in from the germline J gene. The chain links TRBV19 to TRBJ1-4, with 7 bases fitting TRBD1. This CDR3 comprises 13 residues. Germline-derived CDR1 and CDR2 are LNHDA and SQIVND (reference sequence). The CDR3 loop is CASSLGQMTPLFF. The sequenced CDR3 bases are TGTGCCAGTAGCCTGGGACAGATGACACCA.